The T cell receptor (beta chain) described here comes from a study of cytomegalovirus exposure and HLA in healthy donors. The table lists this clone with a few counts. CDR1 is LNHDA, CDR2 SQIVND, per germline (reference sequence). The CDR3 has 18 residues. With V trimmed by 5 bases and J by 0 bases, 11 bases remained unmatched. PCR primers comprised 60 Vbeta and 13 Jbeta primers. This table comes from immunoSEQ multiplex PCR, and its TCRdb copy is limited to in-frame clones, with some not included. This table holds about 170,000 clones, roughly 80% found once. This rearrangement joins TRBV19 to TRBJ1-5, with 9 bases lining up with TRBD1. Sequencing input: PBMCs. The clonotype comes from a female donor in good health and CMV-seronegative. The CDR3 DNA reads TGTGCCAGTAGTTCTGGACAGGGGTGGGGGTATAGCAATCAGCCCCAGCATTTT. Residues: CASSSGQGWGYSNQPQHF. Looking up the rest from reference TRBV19 and TRBJ1-5 gives the full variable domain: DGGITQSPKYLFRKEGQNVTLSCEQNLNHDAMYWYRQDPGQGLRLIYYSQIVNDFQKGDIAEGYSVSREKKESFPLTVTSAQKNPTAFYLCASSSGQGWGYSNQPQHFGDGTRLSIL.